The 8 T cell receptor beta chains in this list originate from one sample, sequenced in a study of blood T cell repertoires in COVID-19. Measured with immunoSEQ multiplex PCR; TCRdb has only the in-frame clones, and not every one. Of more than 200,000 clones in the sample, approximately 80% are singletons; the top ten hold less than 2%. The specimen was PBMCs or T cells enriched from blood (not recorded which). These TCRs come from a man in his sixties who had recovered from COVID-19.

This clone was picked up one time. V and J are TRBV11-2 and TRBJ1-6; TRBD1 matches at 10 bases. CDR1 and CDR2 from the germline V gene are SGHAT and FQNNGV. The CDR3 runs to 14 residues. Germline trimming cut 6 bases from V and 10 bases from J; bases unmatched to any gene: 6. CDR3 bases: TGTGCCAGCAGAGGGACAGGGGTAAGCTCACCCCTCCACTTT. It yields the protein CASRGTGVSSPLHF.

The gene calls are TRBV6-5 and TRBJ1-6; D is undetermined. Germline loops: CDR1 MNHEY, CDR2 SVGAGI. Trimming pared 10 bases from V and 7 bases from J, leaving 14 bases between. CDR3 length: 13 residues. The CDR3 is CATSGPSNSPLHF. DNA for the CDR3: TGTGCCACCTCAGGTCCGTCGAATTCACCCCTCCACTTT.

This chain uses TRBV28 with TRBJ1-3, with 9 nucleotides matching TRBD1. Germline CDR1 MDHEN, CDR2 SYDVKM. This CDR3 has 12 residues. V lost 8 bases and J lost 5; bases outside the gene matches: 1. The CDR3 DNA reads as TGTGCCAGCGGGACAGGGAGAAACACCATATATTTT. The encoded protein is CASGTGRNTIYF.

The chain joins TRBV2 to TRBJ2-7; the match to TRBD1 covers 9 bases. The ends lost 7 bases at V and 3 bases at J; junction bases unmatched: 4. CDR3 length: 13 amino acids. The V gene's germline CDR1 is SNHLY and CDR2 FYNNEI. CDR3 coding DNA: TGTGCCAGCACTAGGGACAGGGACTACGAGCAGTACTTC. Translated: CASTRDRDYEQYF.

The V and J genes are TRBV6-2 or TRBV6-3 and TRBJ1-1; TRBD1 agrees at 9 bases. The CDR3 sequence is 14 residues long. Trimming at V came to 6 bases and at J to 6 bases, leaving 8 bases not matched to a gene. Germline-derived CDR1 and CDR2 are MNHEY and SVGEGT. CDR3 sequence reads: CASSVQRTGAEAFF. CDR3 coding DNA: TGTGCCAGCAGCGTACAGAGGACAGGGGCTGAAGCTTTCTTT.

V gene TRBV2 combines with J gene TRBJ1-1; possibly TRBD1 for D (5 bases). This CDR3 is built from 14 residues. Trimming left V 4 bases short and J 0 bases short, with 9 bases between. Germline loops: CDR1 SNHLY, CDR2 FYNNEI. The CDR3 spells CASSGQRMNTEAFF. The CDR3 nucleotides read TGTGCCAGCAGTGGACAGAGAATGAACACTGAAGCTTTCTTT. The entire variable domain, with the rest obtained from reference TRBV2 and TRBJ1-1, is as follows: EPEVTQTPSHQVTQMGQEVILRCVPISNHLYFYWYRQILGQKVEFLVSFYNNEISEKSEIFDDQFSVERPDGSNFTLKIRSTKLEDSAMYFCASSGQRMNTEAFFGQGTRLTVV.

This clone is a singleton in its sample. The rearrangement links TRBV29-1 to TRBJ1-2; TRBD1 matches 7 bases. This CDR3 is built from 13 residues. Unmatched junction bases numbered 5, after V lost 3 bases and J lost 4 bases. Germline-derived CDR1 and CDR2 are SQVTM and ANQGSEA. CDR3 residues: CSVEPGGLYGYTF. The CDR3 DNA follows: TGCAGCGTTGAGCCAGGGGGGCTCTATGGCTACACCTTC.

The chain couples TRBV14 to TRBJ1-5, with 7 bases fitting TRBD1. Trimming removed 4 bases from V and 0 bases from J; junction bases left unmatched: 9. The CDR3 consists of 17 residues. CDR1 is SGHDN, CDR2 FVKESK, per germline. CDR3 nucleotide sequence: TGTGCCAGCAGCCTTGACAAGGGGGCGCCTAGCAATCAGCCCCAGCATTTT. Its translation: CASSLDKGAPSNQPQHF.